This passage covers 10 T cell receptor beta chains from one sample sequenced in a study of blood T cell repertoires in COVID-19. TCRdb keeps only in-frame clones here, not all; method: immunoSEQ multiplex PCR. The table records 40,000 to 45,000 clones, around 86% of them present only once. The material sequenced was peripheral blood. The receptors were sampled from a man in his sixties with active COVID-19.

This chain's CDR3 is CAISEKSGSYNEQFF. DNA of the CDR3: TGTGCCATCAGTGAGAAAAGCGGGAGTTACAATGAGCAGTTCTTC. The chain carries TRBV10-3 and TRBJ2-1, with 8 bases that match TRBD2. V gave up 2 bases and J gave up 4 bases; unmatched junction bases: 4. Germline V gives CDR1 ENHRY, CDR2 SYGVKD. This CDR3 comprises 15 residues.

V gene TRBV5-1 combines with J gene TRBJ2-2, with D possibly TRBD1 on 6 matching bases. The V end was cut by 4 bases, the J end by 4 bases, with 17 bases between. The CDR3 totals 16 residues. Per the germline V gene, CDR1 is SGHRS and CDR2 is YFSETQ. The CDR3 spells CASSPDPARGTGELFF. The CDR3 DNA sequence: TGCGCCAGCAGCCCCGACCCCGCCAGGGGCACCGGGGAGCTGTTTTTT.

V gene TRBV2 combines with J gene TRBJ2-3; a possible D gene is TRBD2 (6 bases). CDR3 length equals 18 residues. V dropped 2 bases and J dropped 1 base, with 19 bases sitting between them. Germline CDR1 and CDR2: SNHLY and FYNNEI. CDR3 protein: CASSESLYSGVGTDTQYF. The CDR3, as DNA: TGTGCCAGCAGTGAATCTTTATATTCGGGAGTGGGCACAGATACGCAGTATTTT.

The chain uses TRBV5-4 and TRBJ2-7; TRBD1 matches at 8 bases. The germline gives CDR1 SGHNT, CDR2 YYREEE (reference sequence). J lost 3 bases, V lost 4 bases, and 6 bases had no gene match. The CDR3 consists of 14 residues. The CDR3 loop is CASSPGGQDYEQYF. CDR3 in DNA: TGTGCCAGCAGCCCAGGGGGACAGGACTACGAGCAGTACTTC.

This clone was found once. The V and J genes are TRBV6-5 and TRBJ2-3, with a possible D match to TRBD1 (5 bases). The germline V gene encodes CDR1 MNHEY and CDR2 SVGAGI. This CDR3 is 15 amino acids long. Trimming cost V 6 bases and J 0 bases, with 13 bases left between them. The CDR3 spells CASRGAYASTDTQYF. As DNA, the CDR3 is TGTGCCAGCAGAGGGGCGTATGCTAGCACAGATACGCAGTATTTT.

This clone has only one observation. This chain connects TRBV2 to TRBJ2-3, with TRBD2 matching 12 bases. The junction had 20 bases not matched to a gene; V was cut back by 4 bases and J by 6 bases. CDR1 and CDR2 (germline): SNHLY, FYNNEI. The CDR3 is 20 amino acids. CDR3 in amino acids: CASSVPKIASGRGTHDTQYF. The CDR3 DNA is TGTGCCAGCAGTGTCCCGAAGATTGCTAGCGGGAGGGGAACACACGATACGCAGTATTTT.

The V gene is TRBV7-2, the J gene TRBJ1-1; D remains ambiguous. Germline CDR1 SGHTA, CDR2 FQGNSA. V was trimmed by 2 bases and J by 4 bases, leaving 8 bases between them. This CDR3 comprises 13 residues. The CDR3 region has the DNA TGTGCCAGCAGCTTACATCAGGCCACTGAAGCTTTCTTT. Translation gives CASSLHQATEAFF.

The genes are TRBV2 and TRBJ1-1; 7 nucleotides agree with TRBD1. CDR1 is SNHLY and CDR2 is FYNNEI in the germline V gene. J lost 2 bases, V lost 6 bases, and 3 bases had no gene match. This CDR3 has 13 amino acids. The CDR3 region has the DNA TGTGCCAGCAGGCGGACAGGAAACACTGAAGCTTTCTTT. Amino acids: CASRRTGNTEAFF.

The sample holds one count of this clone. The chain joins TRBV10-3 to TRBJ1-2; TRBD1 is a possible D gene (5 bases). The CDR3 has 13 amino acids. The V end lost 8 bases, the J end lost 4 bases, and 14 bases lay between the germline ends. In germline, CDR1 is ENHRY, CDR2 SYGVKD. The CDR3 coding sequence is TGTGCCATCCAGTCGGGAGGGGCCTATGGCTACACCTTC. Its protein product is CAIQSGGAYGYTF.

The rearrangement joins TRBV7-2 to TRBJ1-3; 7 bases align to TRBD1. V shed 4 bases and J 0 bases; nucleotides not matched to a gene: 12. This CDR3 is 18 amino acids long. Germline CDR1 SGHTA, CDR2 FQGNSA. The CDR3 DNA sequence: TGTGCCAGCAGCTCCCCCCGACAGGGCCTGAGCTCTGGAAACACCATATATTTT. Translation gives CASSSPRQGLSSGNTIYF.